This entry features one T cell receptor beta chain sequence. What it recognizes is unknown. Trimming removed 7 bases from V and 0 bases from J, with 10 bases in between. This CDR3 region has 14 residues. Germline assignment: CDR1 SGHTA and CDR2 FQGNSA. UMIs were added to TCR cDNA along with a universal primer site when it was made by 5'RACE template switching. TCRdb fed the 5' RACE reads into MiXCR, producing one record per CDR3 protein. The sample has some 500,000 distinct CDR3 sequences, 13% seen once. This record comes from a study of T cells after yellow fever vaccination. Study details: Low-cell-number fractions were prepared with SMART-Seq v4 Ultra Low Input.

Study-level findings and limits: The study noted that FACS-sorted repertoires could contain abundant clonotypes contaminating from the bulk population. The booster response re-showed most primary clones: more than 95% CD4, 88% CD8.

The chain links TRBV7-2 to TRBJ1-5; maybe TRBD1 (5 bases). This TCR came from a man aged 30 to 39 who received the YFV17D yellow fever vaccine. Specimen: PBMCs, collected on the day of the yellow fever booster vaccination. The CDR3 here is CASKDTNSNQPQHF. For the CDR3, the DNA is TGTGCCAGCAAGGACACGAATAGCAATCAGCCCCAGCATTTT. The whole variable domain, remainder taken from reference TRBV7-2 and TRBJ1-5, is GAGVSQSPSNKVTEKGKDVELRCDPISGHTALYWYRQSLGQGLEFLIYFQGNSAPDKSGLPSDRFSAERTGGSVSTLTIQRTQQEDSAVYLCASKDTNSNQPQHFGDGTRLSIL.